This T cell receptor (beta chain) was identified during a study of blood T cells in healthy people across ages. Per sample, at least 5 micrograms of total RNA were extracted. About this clonotype: Antigen specificity is unknown.

The study's findings and limits: Shifts in expanded clonotypes may have been confounded by donor CMV status, which was unknown.

A sample-barcoded 5' primer and a J-beta primer mix were used in a second PCR of roughly 7 to 11 cycles. Every sample gave at least 2.5 million paired-end reads containing CDR3. TCRdb re-called the 5' RACE reads with MiXCR, one entry per CDR3 protein. The repertoire holds 540,000 or so distinct CDR3 sequences, roughly a quarter seen once, with roughly 20% in the top ten. CDR3 length: 15 amino acids. From germline, CDR1 is MNHEY and CDR2 SMNVEV (reference sequence). V gave up 1 base and J gave up 6 bases; unmatched junction bases: 3. The sequence came from a woman in her 70s in good health. The source material was blood. The chain employs TRBV27 and TRBJ2-2; TRBD1 matches at 9 bases. The CDR3 sequence: CASSLLGQGSGELFF. The CDR3 coding sequence is TGTGCCAGCAGTTTATTGGGACAGGGTTCCGGGGAGCTGTTTTTT.